This T cell receptor beta chain is drawn from a study of control samples from healthy donors and cancer patients. Some clones are missing from TCRdb's copy, which holds only in-frame ones; the method was immunoSEQ multiplex PCR. Seen in this sample are some 180,000 clones; the ten most common clones hold approximately 2.2%. The CDR3 runs to 18 residues. V shed 6 bases and J 6 bases; nucleotides not matched to a gene: 20. CDR1 is MDHEN and CDR2 is SYDVKM in the germline V gene. Material: blood. V is TRBV28 and J is TRBJ1-5; TRBD1 aligns across 7 bases. This clonotype was obtained from a woman in her twenties or thirties in good health. The CDR3 is CASSPLIQGVRVSQPQHF. CDR3 bases: TGTGCCAGCAGCCCCTTAATTCAGGGGGTACGGGTGAGTCAGCCCCAGCATTTT. Together with reference TRBV28 and TRBJ1-5, the CDR3 gives the full variable domain: DVKVTQSSRYLVKRTGEKVFLECVQDMDHENMFWYRQDPGLGLRLIYFSYDVKMKEKGDIPEGYSVSREKKERFSLILESASTNQTSMYLCASSPLIQGVRVSQPQHFGDGTRLSIL.